This TCR beta chain came from a study of CD8 T cells in ankylosing spondylitis (dated 2017 in TCRdb). At the level of the whole study: The study set out to find disease-linked TCR variants by profiling T cell receptor beta repertoires in ankylosing spondylitis patients and healthy donors. The full study cohort was made up of 25 ankylosing spondylitis patients and approximately 100 healthy donors. Peripheral blood was sampled, and synovial fluid was also collected from ankylosing spondylitis patients. Paper-wide results and their limitations: According to the report, matched synovial fluid samples from ankylosing spondylitis patients were significantly enriched for the disease-linked clones. Some motif variants had previously been reported in the synovial fluid and blood of reactive arthritis patients, which suggests shared mechanisms of disease initiation. The disease-linked clones showed a CD8+ phenotype and occurred at relatively low frequencies in peripheral blood. Blood from ankylosing spondylitis patients appeared to be characterized by a TCR beta motif made up of fewer than ten highly homologous amino acid variants.

Instrument on record: Illumina HiSeq 2500. Quantitative 5'-RACE with molecular barcodes was used to prepare TCR beta libraries. In the source study's methods: A new computational method, built on a probabilistic model of VDJ rearrangement, was used to identify disease-linked TCR variants. TCRdb took the public reads, trimmed them with fastp at Q25, ran MiXCR for clone calling and kept in-frame beta chains. Every distinct CDR3 protein forms one entry, paired with its most common genes and DNA. The V and J calls and clone size come from TCRdb's table, not from the authors' own analysis. In all, the sample holds some 350,000 distinct CDR3 sequences, and 14% to 15% of those were seen once. The ten largest clones take up roughly 1.1% of the sample. CDR1 and CDR2 (LGHNA, YNFKEQ) derive from the germline V gene. V is clipped by 0 bases and J by 4 bases, and the sequence between their germline boundaries is 12 bases long. Counted from cysteine to phenylalanine, this CDR3 has 15 amino acids. Only the CDR3 DNA stays, 45 bases, in frame from base 1.

Concerning this clonotype itself: The antigen this receptor binds is unknown. Per-nucleotide qualities are absent, and no much larger clonotype sits a single base away.

This TCR came from a male donor with ankylosing spondylitis or in good health (not recorded which). The sample taken for sequencing was blood, either unsorted or a sorted T cell fraction (not recorded which). The sequence links TRBV4-2 to TRBJ1-1; the D gene lacks a confident call. CDR3 protein: CASSQDAGLITEAFF. The DNA is as follows: TGTGCCAGCAGCCAAGATGCCGGGCTTATCACTGAAGCTTTCTTT.